What follows are 27 T cell receptor beta chains derived from one specimen sequenced in a study of early T cells in non-severe SARS-CoV-2 infection. TCRdb reprocessed the 5' RACE reads via MiXCR and lists one record per CDR3 protein. The table shows about 84,000 distinct CDR3 sequences, with 12% occurring only once. The source material was whole blood. The receptors shown here come from an adult who was a healthcare worker with PCR-confirmed SARS-CoV-2 infection or an uninfected control (not recorded which).

Only a few counts were recorded for this clonotype. As DNA, the CDR3 is TGTGCCAGCAGTTTGACAGGGAAATCCTACGAGCAGTACTTC. It specifies CASSLTGKSYEQYF. This chain joins TRBV6-1 and TRBJ2-7; TRBD1 agrees at 7 bases. CDR1 and CDR2 from the germline V gene are MNHNS and SASEGT. CDR3 length: 14 amino acids. Trimming at V came to 5 bases and at J to 1 base, leaving 5 bases not matched to a gene.

This clonotype was observed a few times. The genes are TRBV3-1 and TRBJ2-3; 7 bases fit TRBD2. The V gene's germline CDR1 is LGHDT and CDR2 YNNKEL (reference sequence). The CDR3 runs to 15 residues. The V gene end was trimmed by 1 base and the J gene end by 2 bases; junction bases not matched to a gene: 3. The CDR3, as DNA: TGTGCCAGCAGCCAAGCTCAGCGGGACACAGATACGCAGTATTTT. Its translation: CASSQAQRDTDTQYF.

This clonotype occurred a few times. CDR3 sequence reads: CASSPGTSGLTDTQYF. The CDR3, as DNA: TGTGCCAGCAGTCCTGGGACTAGCGGGCTCACAGATACGCAGTATTTT. This chain links TRBV12-3 or TRBV12-4 with TRBJ2-3, with TRBD2 matching over 12 bases. The length of the CDR3 is 16 residues. Unmatched junction bases numbered 5, after V lost 5 bases and J lost 2 bases.

This clonotype was seen only a few times. V usage is TRBV19 and J usage is TRBJ2-2; possible D gene TRBD2, 5 bases. The V end lost 3 bases, the J end lost 5 bases, and 16 bases lay between the germline ends. This CDR3 has 16 amino acids. CDR1 LNHDA and CDR2 SQIVND come from the germline V gene (reference sequence). CDR3 sequence (DNA): TGTGCCAGTAGTATCAGTCGGAGTCGGGGAACCGGGGAGCTGTTTTTT. Protein: CASSISRSRGTGELFF.

This clonotype was found many times. The V call is TRBV29-1, the J call TRBJ1-1; no firm D call. CDR3 size: 12 residues. The germline CDR1 and CDR2 sequences are SQVTM and ANQGSEA. V was clipped by 4 bases and J by 3 bases, with 9 bases between them. CDR3 region: CSVGGVYTEAFF. Here the CDR3 DNA reads TGCAGCGTTGGCGGGGTATACACTGAAGCTTTCTTT.

The J gene is TRBJ2-1, the V gene TRBV7-9; the D is unclear. The CDR3 length is 12 residues. Per the germline V gene, CDR1 is SEHNR and CDR2 is FQNEAQ (reference sequence). Trimming left V 3 bases short and J 8 bases short, with 8 bases between. Here the CDR3 reads CASSLQPYEQFF. The CDR3 nucleotides are TGTGCCAGCAGCTTGCAACCCTATGAGCAGTTCTTC.

In its sample, this clonotype was seen a few times. The chain recombines TRBV11-2 with TRBJ2-1; D is undetermined. Germline loops: CDR1 SGHAT, CDR2 FQNNGV. The CDR3 spans 13 residues. V was pared by 1 base and J by 7 bases, with 8 bases between. The CDR3 sequence is CASSLGQPNEQFF. DNA for the CDR3: TGTGCCAGCAGCTTAGGGCAGCCGAATGAGCAGTTCTTC.

The J gene is TRBJ1-2, the V gene TRBV2; D might be TRBD1 (6 bases). Germline lookup yields CDR1 SNHLY and CDR2 FYNNEI. Trimming left V 10 bases short and J 8 bases short, with 20 bases between. The length of the CDR3 is 13 residues. The CDR3 loop reads CAISGASAGGYTF. In DNA, the CDR3 is TGTGCCATCTCAGGGGCATCGGCCGGCGGCTACACCTTC.

The V and J genes are TRBV7-9 and TRBJ1-5; D might be TRBD1 (5 bases). V lost 5 bases and J lost 3, with 11 bases in between. This CDR3 spans 14 amino acids. Germline V gives CDR1 SEHNR, CDR2 FQNEAQ (reference sequence). In nucleotides, the CDR3 is TGTGCCAGCAGCCCACCAGGGCTCAATCAGCCCCAGCATTTT. Translating gives CASSPPGLNQPQHF.

The V call is TRBV11-2, the J call TRBJ1-1, with a tentative D call TRBD1 (6 bases). CDR3 size: 13 residues. The V gene's germline CDR1 is SGHAT and CDR2 FQNNGV. V dropped 8 bases and J dropped 6 bases, with 16 bases sitting between them. The CDR3 sequence is CASALAGGPEAFF. CDR3 DNA: TGTGCCAGCGCTCTGGCGGGGGGGCCTGAAGCTTTCTTT. Looking up the rest from reference TRBV11-2 and TRBJ1-1 gives the full variable domain: EAGVAQSPRYKIIEKRQSVAFWCNPISGHATLYWYQQILGQGPKLLIQFQNNGVVDDSQLPKDRFSAERLKGVDSTLKIQPAKLEDSAVYLCASALAGGPEAFFGQGTRLTVV.

This clonotype was observed a few times. The rearrangement uses TRBV12-3 or TRBV12-4 and TRBJ2-3; TRBD1 or TRBD2 may be the D gene (5 bases each). The ends were cut back, 6 bases at V and 10 bases at J, with 17 bases in the middle. The CDR3 has 13 residues. The CDR3 DNA is TGTGCCAGCAGCAACCGGGACCCCAGACCGCAGTATTTT. Protein: CASSNRDPRPQYF.

In its sample, this clonotype was seen many times. The chain has TRBV27 and TRBJ2-5; 8 bases are shared with TRBD2. The CDR3 is 15 residues long. The V and J ends lost 6 bases and 2 bases, in that order; junction bases with no gene match: 8. The V gene's germline CDR1 is MNHEY and CDR2 SMNVEV (reference sequence). CDR3 sequence: CASSRSGGRQETQYF. The CDR3 DNA reads TGTGCCAGCAGCCGCTCGGGCGGGAGGCAAGAGACCCAGTACTTC.

In this sample, this clonotype turned up a few times. J is TRBJ2-3 and V is TRBV19; 7 bases agree with TRBD1. With 6 bases clipped from V and 4 bases from J, the junction kept 16 bases outside the gene matches. This CDR3 has 17 residues. Per germline, CDR1 LNHDA and CDR2 SQIVND (reference sequence). CDR3 residues: CASSTDREWDVSDTQYF. The CDR3 DNA follows: TGTGCCAGTAGCACCGACAGGGAGTGGGACGTCTCAGATACGCAGTATTTT.

This clonotype showed up just a few times. V gene TRBV5-1 combines with J gene TRBJ1-1, with TRBD1 identical over 7 bases. The CDR3 has 14 amino acids. Germline V lookup: CDR1 SGHRS, CDR2 YFSETQ. Trimming cost V 5 bases and J 3 bases; bases outside gene matches: 7. CDR3 DNA sequence: TGCGCCAGCAGACTATTTACAGGGGACACTGAAGCTTTCTTT. Translation: CASRLFTGDTEAFF.

This clonotype was counted many times. This chain links TRBV5-4 with TRBJ2-7; a weak D match, TRBD2 (7 bases). The germline CDR1 and CDR2 sequences are SGHNT and YYREEE (reference sequence). V lost 0 bases to trimming and J lost 2 bases, with 12 bases between them. CDR3 length: 15 amino acids. The CDR3 DNA reads TGTGCCAGCAGCTTGGGCGGGGGCGCACCCTACGAGCAGTACTTC. It encodes CASSLGGGAPYEQYF.

This clonotype was detected many times. V usage is TRBV12-3 or TRBV12-4 and J usage is TRBJ2-7; the D gene is possibly TRBD1 (5 bases). V gave up 3 bases and J gave up 0 bases, with 18 bases separating them. The CDR3 covers 17 residues. The CDR3: CASSFQRGTVSSYEQYF. DNA of the CDR3: TGTGCCAGCAGTTTCCAAAGGGGAACCGTTAGCTCCTACGAGCAGTACTTC.

The chain carries TRBV28 and TRBJ2-3; no clear D gene. Trimming stripped 3 bases from V and 6 bases from J, with 7 bases between. Germline CDR1 and CDR2: MDHEN and SYDVKM. The CDR3 contains 12 residues. The CDR3 here is CASSFLLDTQYF. CDR3 DNA sequence: TGTGCCAGCAGTTTTCTTCTGGATACGCAGTATTTT.

This clonotype appeared many times. The CDR3 DNA sequence: TGTGCCAGCATCTCAGGGGGACAGTCTTCTGAAGCTTTCTTT. This translates into CASISGGQSSEAFF. The V and J genes are TRBV2 and TRBJ1-1; 7 bases match TRBD1. V shed 7 bases, J shed 6 bases, and the junction held 11 bases outside the gene matches. The germline V gene encodes CDR1 SNHLY and CDR2 FYNNEI. The CDR3 contains 14 residues.

The rearrangement joins TRBV5-1 to TRBJ2-1; 11 positions match TRBD2. V dropped 4 bases and J dropped 11; count of bases not matched to a gene: 8. CDR1 and CDR2 from the germline V gene are SGHRS and YFSETQ. CDR3 size: 14 residues. The CDR3 DNA follows: TGCGCCAGCAGCCTAGCGGGAGGCGCTTCTAAGCAGTTCTTC. It yields the protein CASSLAGGASKQFF.

There are many counts of this clonotype. The chain couples TRBV2 to TRBJ2-2; D gene unclear. The germline V and J ends were trimmed by 3 bases and 4 bases, with 6 bases remaining between them. The CDR3 consists of 13 residues. Germline V gives CDR1 SNHLY, CDR2 FYNNEI. The CDR3 nucleotides read TGTGCCAGCAGTGAGCAGTTCACCGGGGAGCTGTTTTTT. It codes for CASSEQFTGELFF.

V is TRBV2 and J is TRBJ2-3; 8 nucleotides line up with TRBD1. The length of the CDR3 is 13 residues. Trimming removed 3 bases from V and 5 bases from J; junction bases left unmatched: 1. Per the germline V gene, CDR1 is SNHLY and CDR2 is FYNNEI. DNA of the CDR3: TGTGCCAGCAGTGACGACAGGGGAGATACGCAGTATTTT. The encoded protein is CASSDDRGDTQYF. Full variable domain (remainder filled in from reference TRBV2 and TRBJ2-3): EPEVTQTPSHQVTQMGQEVILRCVPISNHLYFYWYRQILGQKVEFLVSFYNNEISEKSEIFDDQFSVERPDGSNFTLKIRSTKLEDSAMYFCASSDDRGDTQYFGPGTRLTVL.

This clonotype appeared many times. The CDR3 spells CSARASATDTQYF. CDR3 nucleotides: TGCAGTGCTAGAGCTAGCGCCACAGATACGCAGTATTTT. The chain is built from TRBV20-1 and TRBJ2-3, with TRBD2 as a possible D gene (6 bases). V lost 1 base and J 2 bases, leaving 7 bases between the germline ends. The germline V gene has CDR1 DFQATT and CDR2 SNEGSKA (reference sequence). The CDR3 length is 13 residues.

A word on this clonotype: This may be a read error: a much more frequent sequence differs by one nucleotide. This rearrangement joins TRBV27 to TRBJ2-7; 11 positions agree with TRBD2. The CDR3 totals 19 residues. With V trimmed by 5 bases and J by 7 bases, 22 bases remained unmatched. Germline-derived CDR1 and CDR2 are MNHEY and SMNVEV (reference sequence). In DNA, the CDR3 is TGTGCCAGCAGTCTTACCCTATTTCAGACTAGCGGGGAGTCGGGGGAGCAGTACTTC. Translating it yields CASSLTLFQTSGESGEQYF.

DNA for the CDR3: TGTGCCAGTACCGGACAGGGAGCATGGTATGGCTACACCTTC. Protein: CASTGQGAWYGYTF. This rearrangement joins TRBV25-1 to TRBJ1-2, with 8 bases aligning to TRBD1. The CDR3 has 14 residues. Germline-derived CDR1 and CDR2 are MGHDK and SYGVNS. J lost 5 bases, V lost 9 bases, and 11 bases had no gene match.

V is TRBV29-1 and J is TRBJ2-7; weak D call: TRBD2 (6 bases). CDR3 length: 12 residues. V was shortened by 5 bases and J by 7 bases, with 15 bases between the two germline ends. Germline CDR1 reads SQVTM; CDR2 reads ANQGSEA. This CDR3 is CSVMAGRREQYF. The CDR3 DNA is TGCAGCGTTATGGCGGGGCGAAGGGAGCAGTACTTC.

The chain couples TRBV5-1 to TRBJ2-7, with no clear D. Germline V gives CDR1 SGHRS, CDR2 YFSETQ. The CDR3 consists of 15 residues. V was shortened by 0 bases and J by 6 bases, with 16 bases between the two germline ends. The CDR3: CASSLARRASSEQYF. The DNA for the CDR3 is TGCGCCAGCAGCTTGGCTAGGCGCGCGTCAAGCGAGCAGTACTTC.

The rearrangement joins TRBV10-3 to TRBJ1-1; TRBD1 is a possible D gene (5 bases). V was cut by 4 bases and J by 6 bases, with 15 bases left in between. The CDR3 loop spans 14 amino acids. The V gene's germline CDR1 is ENHRY and CDR2 SYGVKD. The CDR3 protein is CAISVPGTTPEAFF. The CDR3 DNA sequence: TGTGCCATCAGTGTACCAGGGACGACGCCTGAAGCTTTCTTT.